The 26 T cell receptor beta chains given below trace back to one sample, sequenced in a study of response to subunit inactivated influenza vaccine. TCRdb fed the RT-PCR reads into MiXCR, producing one record per CDR3 protein. The sample has hundreds of thousands of distinct CDR3 sequences; 12% to 15% are singletons. The specimen comprised PBMCs from blood, sampled around two weeks before vaccination. The receptors stem from a man aged 50-59 years who received an inactivated influenza vaccine.

The chain joins TRBV29-1 to TRBJ2-2, with D possibly TRBD1 on 5 matching bases. V dropped 7 bases and J dropped 1 base, with 13 bases sitting between them. The germline gives CDR1 SQVTM, CDR2 ANQGSEA. The CDR3 runs to 14 residues. The CDR3 is CSAQDSLNTGELFF. CDR3 nucleotides: TGCAGCGCTCAAGACAGCCTGAACACCGGGGAGCTGTTTTTT.

The chain has TRBV27 and TRBJ2-1, with D possibly matching TRBD2 (5 bases). The CDR3 totals 17 residues. Germline CDR1 MNHEY, CDR2 SMNVEV (reference sequence). V lost 5 bases and J 7 bases, leaving 24 bases between the germline ends. In DNA, the CDR3 is TGTGCCAGCAGTCAGCAAGCGGTTGTGGGGATAGGTAATGAGCAGTTCTTC. Protein sequence: CASSQQAVVGIGNEQFF.

This clonotype was counted many times. This rearrangement joins TRBV11-1 to TRBJ1-1, with D maybe TRBD1 (6 bases). CDR1 is SGHAT, CDR2 FQDESV, per germline (reference sequence). This CDR3 comprises 13 residues. V lost 2 bases to trimming and J lost 3 bases, with 7 bases between them. The CDR3 nucleotides read TGTGCCAGCAGCTTAAACAGGGACACTGAAGCTTTCTTT. It specifies CASSLNRDTEAFF.

This chain links TRBV15 with TRBJ1-1, with D possibly being TRBD1 (5 bases). The germline gives CDR1 LNHNV, CDR2 YYDKDF (reference sequence). The CDR3 runs to 15 residues. V was cut by 3 bases and J by 1 base, with 12 bases left in between. DNA of the CDR3: TGTGCCACCAGCAGTGGGGCCCCCTCGAACACTGAAGCTTTCTTT. Amino acids: CATSSGAPSNTEAFF.

The genes are TRBV5-5 and TRBJ1-2; TRBD1 aligns across 7 bases. The CDR3 is 14 residues long. CDR1 is SGHKS, CDR2 YYEKEE, per germline (reference sequence). The trim removed 4 bases at V and 2 bases at J, leaving 5 bases unmatched. The CDR3 DNA follows: TGTGCCAGCAGCAGCCCGGGACAGAACTATGGCTACACCTTC. This encodes CASSSPGQNYGYTF.

CDR3 coding DNA: TGTGCCACCGGGACAGAAAACTATGGCTACACCTTC. Amino acid sequence: CATGTENYGYTF. The chain is built from TRBV10-3 and TRBJ1-2; 7 positions agree with TRBD1. This CDR3 comprises 12 residues. V lost 10 bases and J lost 2; bases outside the gene matches: 4. The germline V gene has CDR1 ENHRY and CDR2 SYGVKD.

The table lists this clonotype with many counts. This chain uses TRBV28 with TRBJ2-7; D remains unclear. Looked up from germline, CDR1 is MDHEN and CDR2 is SYDVKM. V was pared by 6 bases and J by 7 bases, with 13 bases between. CDR3 length: 12 residues. CDR3 bases: TGTGCCAGCAGCTCGGAACGGCCGGAGCAGTACTTC. As protein: CASSSERPEQYF. Using reference TRBV28 and TRBJ2-7 for the parts outside the CDR3, the full variable domain is DVKVTQSSRYLVKRTGEKVFLECVQDMDHENMFWYRQDPGLGLRLIYFSYDVKMKEKGDIPEGYSVSREKKERFSLILESASTNQTSMYLCASSSERPEQYFGPGTRLTVT.

The chain recombines TRBV20-1 with TRBJ2-7, with D possibly TRBD2 on 5 matching bases. Germline V gene data show CDR1 as DFQATT and CDR2 as SNEGSKA (reference sequence). The CDR3 totals 12 residues. V was clipped by 3 bases and J by 2 bases, with 8 bases between them. The CDR3 DNA is TGCAGTGCTAGTCACGGGACCTACGAGCAGTACTTC. This sequence encodes CSASHGTYEQYF.

The chain couples TRBV12-5 to TRBJ2-1; 15 positions agree with TRBD2. The V and J ends lost 4 bases and 9 bases, in that order; junction bases with no gene match: 10. The CDR3 runs to 17 residues. CDR1 is LGHNT and CDR2 is FRNRAP in the germline V gene. The CDR3 is CASGSSGLAGGPSEQFF. Here the CDR3 DNA reads TGTGCTAGTGGTTCGTCTGGACTAGCGGGAGGGCCTAGTGAGCAGTTCTTC.

V gene TRBV5-4 combines with J gene TRBJ2-1; TRBD2 aligns across 16 bases. V gave up 4 bases and J gave up 15 bases; unmatched junction bases: 13. Germline V lookup: CDR1 SGHNT, CDR2 YYREEE (reference sequence). CDR3 length: 16 residues. The CDR3 here is CASSPEGLAGGPARFF. Here the CDR3 DNA reads TGTGCCAGCAGCCCGGAGGGACTAGCGGGGGGGCCAGCTCGGTTCTTC.

The table lists this clonotype with a few counts. The V call is TRBV29-1, the J call TRBJ2-7; D uncertain. Trimming left V 1 base short and J 0 bases short, with 10 bases between. CDR3 length: 14 residues. Germline assignment: CDR1 SQVTM and CDR2 ANQGSEA. In nucleotides, the CDR3 is TGCAGCGTTGAAGGGGCTATGGACTCCTACGAGCAGTACTTC. Its protein is CSVEGAMDSYEQYF.

The chain couples TRBV4-3 to TRBJ2-1; D is perhaps TRBD1 or TRBD2 (6 bases each). The CDR3 extends over 17 amino acids. Germline V gene lookup returns CDR1 LGHNA and CDR2 YSLEER. V was shortened by 1 base and J by 1 base, with 14 bases between the two germline ends. CDR3 sequence: CASSQVRQGTSYNEQFF. In DNA, the CDR3 is TGCGCCAGCAGCCAAGTTCGGCAGGGGACTTCCTACAATGAGCAGTTCTTC.

The V and J genes are TRBV10-3 and TRBJ2-7; perhaps D is TRBD1 or TRBD2 (7 bases each). Deletions cut 8 bases from V and 0 bases from J, with 17 bases between. Germline CDR1 reads ENHRY; CDR2 reads SYGVKD. The CDR3 runs to 15 residues. The CDR3 DNA reads as TGTGCCATCCCAGCTAAGCGGGACAGCTCCTACGAGCAGTACTTC. This sequence encodes CAIPAKRDSSYEQYF.

V usage is TRBV12-3 or TRBV12-4 and J usage is TRBJ1-1, with D possibly matching TRBD1 (6 bases). This CDR3 comprises 14 residues. Trimming cost V 4 bases and J 1 base, with 10 bases left between them. In DNA form, the CDR3 reads TGTGCCAGCAGTTACAGGGCCTCGAACACTGAAGCTTTCTTT. Its protein is CASSYRASNTEAFF.

The chain has TRBV6-1 and TRBJ2-2; no firm D call. The CDR3 runs to 18 residues. With 7 bases removed from V and 1 base from J, the gap between germline ends came to 22 bases. Germline V lookup: CDR1 MNHNS, CDR2 SASEGT. The CDR3 loop is CASIQGKGREVNTGELFF. The CDR3 bases are TGTGCCAGCATTCAAGGGAAAGGACGCGAAGTGAACACCGGGGAGCTGTTTTTT.

This clonotype was seen ten or more times. The V call is TRBV12-3 or TRBV12-4, the J call TRBJ2-1; tentative D call: TRBD2 (6 bases). Trimming took off 4 bases at V and 8 bases at J, with 12 bases between the two ends. There are 13 residues in the CDR3. CDR3 sequence reads: CASSSGLFDEQFF. CDR3 sequence (DNA): TGTGCCAGCAGTTCGGGACTCTTCGATGAGCAGTTCTTC.

This chain's CDR3 is CASRDNSGANVLTF. In DNA, the CDR3 is TGTGCCAGCCGCGACAACTCTGGGGCCAACGTCCTGACTTTC. J is TRBJ2-6 and V is TRBV7-9, with D unresolved. Germline V gene data show CDR1 as SEHNR and CDR2 as FQNEAQ (reference sequence). V lost 8 bases, J lost 0 bases, and 8 bases lay in between. CDR3 length: 14 residues. Looking up the rest from reference TRBV7-9 and TRBJ2-6 gives the full variable domain: DTGVSQNPRHKITKRGQNVTFRCDPISEHNRLYWYRQTLGQGPEFLTYFQNEAQLEKSRLLSDRFSAERPKGSFSTLEIQRTEQGDSAMYLCASRDNSGANVLTFGAGSRLTVL.

This clonotype was detected only a few times. J is TRBJ2-2 and V is TRBV6-5; 8 bases map to TRBD1. Germline trimming cut 6 bases from V and 9 bases from J; bases unmatched to any gene: 3. Germline CDR1 is MNHEY and CDR2 is SVGAGI. CDR3 size: 12 residues. This chain's CDR3 is CASRGQGRELFF. Here the CDR3 DNA reads TGTGCCAGCAGAGGACAGGGCAGGGAGCTGTTTTTT.

J is TRBJ1-6 and V is TRBV28; D not certain. The germline V gene encodes CDR1 MDHEN and CDR2 SYDVKM. This CDR3 is built from 16 residues. Trimming removed 6 bases at V and 0 bases at J, with 12 bases between. CDR3 residues: CASSPNIGSYNSPLHF. The CDR3, as DNA: TGTGCCAGCAGCCCGAACATTGGCTCCTATAATTCACCCCTCCACTTT.

This clonotype was detected many times. The V call is TRBV9, the J call TRBJ2-1; the D gene is possibly TRBD2 (5 bases). This CDR3 is 15 amino acids long. Per germline, CDR1 SGDLS and CDR2 YYNGEE. The V gene lost 3 bases and the J gene lost 6 bases, with 16 bases spanning the gap. The DNA for the CDR3 is TGTGCCAGCAGCGGTCTCGAGGGCCTAAGCAATGAGCAGTTCTTC. It specifies CASSGLEGLSNEQFF.

This clonotype showed up just a few times. This chain uses TRBV6-6 with TRBJ1-2; 10 bases fit TRBD1. The CDR3 contains 13 residues. With 4 bases clipped from V and 8 bases from J, the junction kept 4 bases outside the gene matches. Germline values: CDR1 MNHNY, CDR2 SVGAGI (reference sequence). The CDR3 loop reads CASSWDRGEGYTF. In DNA form, the CDR3 reads TGTGCCAGCAGTTGGGACAGGGGAGAGGGCTACACCTTC.

This clonotype was seen a few times. The genes are TRBV6-2 or TRBV6-3 and TRBJ2-3; no clear D. Germline V gives CDR1 MNHEY, CDR2 SVGEGT. V was pared by 2 bases and J by 3 bases, with 15 bases between. The CDR3 runs 16 residues. CDR3: CASSYNFFRETDTQYF. The CDR3 region has the DNA TGTGCCAGCAGTTACAACTTCTTCAGAGAGACAGATACGCAGTATTTT.

The chain couples TRBV4-1 to TRBJ2-5; D tentatively reads TRBD1 or TRBD2 (5 bases each). Germline V gives CDR1 MGHRA, CDR2 YSYEKL. The CDR3 loop spans 16 amino acids. Trimming took 2 bases from V and 4 from J, leaving 17 bases between them. The CDR3 sequence: CASSQSSGRVGETQYF. Written as DNA, the CDR3 is TGCGCCAGCAGCCAATCGTCGGGGCGGGTCGGAGAGACCCAGTACTTC.

This clonotype occurred many times. The chain carries TRBV11-2 and TRBJ2-1; TRBD1 is a possible D gene (6 bases). The ends were cut back, 2 bases at V and 4 bases at J, with 12 bases in the middle. This CDR3 spans 15 amino acids. The germline CDR1 and CDR2 sequences are SGHAT and FQNNGV. Here the CDR3 reads CASSLNPGTYNEQFF. As DNA, the CDR3 is TGTGCCAGCAGCTTAAACCCCGGGACATACAATGAGCAGTTCTTC. The full variable domain, completed using reference TRBV11-2 and TRBJ2-1, is EAGVAQSPRYKIIEKRQSVAFWCNPISGHATLYWYQQILGQGPKLLIQFQNNGVVDDSQLPKDRFSAERLKGVDSTLKIQPAKLEDSAVYLCASSLNPGTYNEQFFGPGTRLTVL.

The chain carries TRBV28 and TRBJ1-1, with TRBD1 matching over 9 bases. J was trimmed by 5 bases and V by 6 bases; bases with no gene match: 7. The CDR3 sequence is 14 residues long. The germline CDR1 and CDR2 sequences are MDHEN and SYDVKM. CDR3 bases: TGTGCCAGCAGGCTAACAGGGGGCTATACTGAAGCTTTCTTT. Its protein is CASRLTGGYTEAFF. Full variable domain (rest looked up from reference TRBV28 and TRBJ1-1): DVKVTQSSRYLVKRTGEKVFLECVQDMDHENMFWYRQDPGLGLRLIYFSYDVKMKEKGDIPEGYSVSREKKERFSLILESASTNQTSMYLCASRLTGGYTEAFFGQGTRLTVV.

This clonotype was seen a few times. V is TRBV10-3 and J is TRBJ1-1; 11 nucleotides match TRBD1. Germline CDR1 is ENHRY and CDR2 is SYGVKD. The junction had 4 bases not matched to a gene; V was cut back by 3 bases and J by 4 bases. CDR3 length: 15 amino acids. CDR3 DNA: TGTGCCATCAGTGATTTGGGACAGGGGGGCACTGAAGCTTTCTTT. This translates into CAISDLGQGGTEAFF.